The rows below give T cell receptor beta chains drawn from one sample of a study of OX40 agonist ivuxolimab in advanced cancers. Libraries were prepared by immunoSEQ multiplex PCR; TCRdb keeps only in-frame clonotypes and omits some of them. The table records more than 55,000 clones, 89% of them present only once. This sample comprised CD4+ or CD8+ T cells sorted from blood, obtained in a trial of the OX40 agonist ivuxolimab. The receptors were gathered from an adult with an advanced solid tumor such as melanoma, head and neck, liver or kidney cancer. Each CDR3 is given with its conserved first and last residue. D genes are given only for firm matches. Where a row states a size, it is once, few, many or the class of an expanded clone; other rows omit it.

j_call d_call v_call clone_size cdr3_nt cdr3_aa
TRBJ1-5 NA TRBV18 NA TGTGCCAGCTCACCAGAAGGATCTGGTGGGTTTCATCAGAATCAGCCCCAGCATTTT CASSPEGSGGFHQNQPQHF
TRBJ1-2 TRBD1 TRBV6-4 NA TGTGCCAGCAGTTCCATATTATTTCCGGGACAGGGACCCGGCGTCGGGCTCTTC CASSSILFPGQGPGVGLF
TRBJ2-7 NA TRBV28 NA TGTGCCAGCAGTTCCATGCGTCGGAGCTCCTACGAGCAGTACTTC CASSSMRRSSYEQYF
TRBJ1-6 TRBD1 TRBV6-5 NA TGTGCCAGCAGCATCGACAGGGGAACCTCACCCCTCCACTTT CASSIDRGTSPLHF
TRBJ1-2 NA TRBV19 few TGTGCCAGTTGGACAGCCTATGGCTACACCTTC CASWTAYGYTF
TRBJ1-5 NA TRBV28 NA TGTGCCAGCTACGCAGCAGGGGCCCCTTATCAGCCCCAGCATTTT CASYAAGAPYQPQHF
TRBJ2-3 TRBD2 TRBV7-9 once TGTGCCAGCAGCCCACAGGGGGGAGGACTAGCGGGAGCCACAGATACGCAGTATTTT CASSPQGGGLAGATDTQYF
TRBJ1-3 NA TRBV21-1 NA TGTGCCAGCAGCAAAGCCGGCAGGACTGGAAACACCATATATTTT CASSKAGRTGNTIYF
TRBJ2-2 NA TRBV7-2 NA TGTGCCAGCAGCTTAGGGACAGTTAACACCGGGGAGCTGTTTTTT CASSLGTVNTGELFF
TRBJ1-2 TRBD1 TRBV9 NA TGTGCCAGCAGCGCCCAGACAGGGGTTAACTATGGCTACACCTTC CASSAQTGVNYGYTF
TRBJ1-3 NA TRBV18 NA TGTGCCAGCTCCCTATCGTACCCACGGACATCATCTGGAAACACCATATATTTT CASSLSYPRTSSGNTIYF
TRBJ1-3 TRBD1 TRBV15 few TGTGCCACCAGCGCAGGACGGACAGGCACCATATATTTT CATSAGRTGTIYF
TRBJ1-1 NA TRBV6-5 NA TGTGCCAGCAGTTACTCTCCCGGGACGAACACTGAAGCTTTCTTT CASSYSPGTNTEAFF
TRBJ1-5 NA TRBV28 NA TGTGCCAGCAGTCGGACGGTAAATAGCAATCAGCCCCAGCATTTT CASSRTVNSNQPQHF
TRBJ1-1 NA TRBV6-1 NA TGTGCCAGCAGTGAGGGCCCTTCCCGGACACTTCGGTTT CASSEGPSRTLRF
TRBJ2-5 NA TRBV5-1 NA TGCGCCAGCAGCTCAAATACAGGAGGTCAAGAGACCCAGTACTTC CASSSNTGGQETQYF
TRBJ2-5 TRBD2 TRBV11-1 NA TGTGCCAGCAGCTTTGTAGCGGGGGGCCAAGAGACCCAGTACTTC CASSFVAGGQETQYF
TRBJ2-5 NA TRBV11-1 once TGTGCCAGCAGCTTAGCAGGGGTTGAGACCCAGTACTTC CASSLAGVETQYF
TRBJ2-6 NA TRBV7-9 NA TGTGCCAGCAGCTTACAACGGGCCGGGGCCAACGTCCTGACTTTC CASSLQRAGANVLTF
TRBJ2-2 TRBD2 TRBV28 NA TGTGCCAGCAGTCTAGTGGGGGGAGGGCCGTCCGGGGAGCTGTTTTTT CASSLVGGGPSGELFF
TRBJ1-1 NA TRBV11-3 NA TGTGCCAGCAGCTCGACAGCGAACACTGAAGCTTTCTTT CASSSTANTEAFF
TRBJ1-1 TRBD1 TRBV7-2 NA TGTGCCAGCAGCTCAGGACAGGGATACACTGAAGCTTTCTTT CASSSGQGYTEAFF
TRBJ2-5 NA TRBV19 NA TGTGCCAGTAGTTTGAACAGTGGAGAGACCCAGTACTTC CASSLNSGETQYF
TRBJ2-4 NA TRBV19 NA TGTGCCAGTAGTATCTCTAACTTACCAGGGTCCGGCAAAAACATTCAGTACTTC CASSISNLPGSGKNIQYF
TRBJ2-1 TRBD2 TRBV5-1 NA TGCGCCAGCAGTTATAGCGGGAGGGCCTTCAATGAGCAGTTCTTC CASSYSGRAFNEQFF
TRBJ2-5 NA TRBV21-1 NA TGTGCCAGCAGCCCCCACGGAGGGGACAGGGCGATGGAGGCGCAAGAGACCCAGTACTTC CASSPHGGDRAMEAQETQYF
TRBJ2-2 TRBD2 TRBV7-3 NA TGTGCCAGCACCGTGGCGGGGGGTAGCGGGGAGCTGTTTTTT CASTVAGGSGELFF
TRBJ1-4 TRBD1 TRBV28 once TGTGCCAGCAGTTCACCTGCAGGGGGAGAAAATGAAAAACTGTTTTTT CASSSPAGGENEKLFF
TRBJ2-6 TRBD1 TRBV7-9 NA TGTGCCAGCAGCTTAGCCAGGGGGCACGGGGCCAACGTCCTGACTTTC CASSLARGHGANVLTF
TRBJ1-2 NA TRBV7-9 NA TGTGCCAGCAGCTTAGCGTCGGGGTTAGTGGCGGGCTACACCTTC CASSLASGLVAGYTF
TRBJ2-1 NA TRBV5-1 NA TGCGCCAGCAGCCAGCGGGTCCCCTACAATGAGCAGTTCTTC CASSQRVPYNEQFF
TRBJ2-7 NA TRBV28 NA TGTGCCAGCAGGGTCCGACGGGCTGGGAGCTACGAGCAGTACTTC CASRVRRAGSYEQYF
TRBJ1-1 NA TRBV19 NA TGTGCCAGTAGTATCGGTGGGAACATGAACACTGAAGCTTTCTTT CASSIGGNMNTEAFF
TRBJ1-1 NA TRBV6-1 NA TGTGCCAGCAGTGGCCAAACAGGGAGTGCCACTGAAGCTTTCTTT CASSGQTGSATEAFF
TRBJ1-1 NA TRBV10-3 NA TGTGCCATCAGTGAGCGTCCCATGAACACTGAAGCTTTCTTT CAISERPMNTEAFF
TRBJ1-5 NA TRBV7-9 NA TGTGCCAGCAGCTTACTCAATCAGCCCCAGCATTTT CASSLLNQPQHF
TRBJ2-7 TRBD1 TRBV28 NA TGTGCCAGCAGTTTAAGTGTGGGACAGCCCTACGAGCAGTACTTC CASSLSVGQPYEQYF
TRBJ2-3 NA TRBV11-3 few TGTGCCAGCAGCTCTTCCGGGAGCCTCGCCACGGATACGCAGTATTTT CASSSSGSLATDTQYF
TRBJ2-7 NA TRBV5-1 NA TGCGCCAGCAGCTTCGACCCCGGTGTCACCTACGAGCAGTACTTC CASSFDPGVTYEQYF
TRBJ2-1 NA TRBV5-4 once TGTGCCAGCAGCTTGGCGGGGGCGAACAATGAGCAGTTCTTC CASSLAGANNEQFF
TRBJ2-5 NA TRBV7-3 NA TGTGCCAGCAGCTTAAGGACGAGCGGAAACCAAGAGACCCAGTACTTC CASSLRTSGNQETQYF
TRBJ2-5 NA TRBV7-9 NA TGTGCCAGCAGCTCCACAACAGGCTTCCAAGAGACCCAGTACTTC CASSSTTGFQETQYF
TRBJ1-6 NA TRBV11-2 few TGTGCCAGCAGCCGTAGCACAGGGACCAATTCACCCCTCCACTTT CASSRSTGTNSPLHF
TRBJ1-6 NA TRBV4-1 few TGCGCCAGCAGCCAAGTCCACAATTCACCCCTCCACTTT CASSQVHNSPLHF
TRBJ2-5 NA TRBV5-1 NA TGCGCCAGCAGCTTGGCCTTTAGCCAAGAGACCCAGTACTTC CASSLAFSQETQYF
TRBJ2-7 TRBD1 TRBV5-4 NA TGTGCCAGCAGCTTGGTTTATGGGACAGGGAACTACGAGCAGTACTTC CASSLVYGTGNYEQYF
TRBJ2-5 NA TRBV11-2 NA TGTGCCAGCAGCCCTAGGGGGGGTCAGGGAAAGACCCAGTACTTC CASSPRGGQGKTQYF
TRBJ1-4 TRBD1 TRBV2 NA TGTGCCAGCAGTGAAGCAAGGCGGACAGGGGTCGCAACTAATGAAAAACTGTTTTTT CASSEARRTGVATNEKLFF
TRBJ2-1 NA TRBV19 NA TGTGCCAGTAGCTCATCCGGGATCGCAGTCTACAATGAGCAGTTCTTC CASSSSGIAVYNEQFF
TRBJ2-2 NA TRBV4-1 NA TGCGCCAGCAGCCACCCAGGTGGGGGGACCGGGGAGCTGTTTTTT CASSHPGGGTGELFF
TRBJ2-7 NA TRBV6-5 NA TGTGCCAGCAGAGCAAGGGACGAGCAGTACTTC CASRARDEQYF
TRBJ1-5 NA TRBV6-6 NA TGTGCCAGCACCCCAACTGGGGGGATAGGCAATCAGCCCCAGCATTTT CASTPTGGIGNQPQHF
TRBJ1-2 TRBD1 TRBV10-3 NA TGTGCCATCAAACAGGGGCTCAACTATGGCTACACCTTC CAIKQGLNYGYTF